A single TCR beta chain is shown here with its context. The sample comes from a study of blood T cell repertoires in COVID-19. Whole-study context: The United States, Italy and Spain were the sources of the acute and convalescent COVID-19 samples. In each case, the material was cDNA or gDNA derived from T cells, B-cell-depleted T cells, or PBMCs.

Germline V gives CDR1 PRHDT, CDR2 FYEKMQ (reference sequence). This CDR3 is built from 14 residues. V shed 5 bases and J 1 base; nucleotides not matched to a gene: 3. Per the original data handling: Estimation of nucleated cell counts was performed using reference gene primer amplification. Clones were sequenced by immunoSEQ multiplex PCR, and TCRdb holds only the in-frame ones, with some missing. The DNA was the basis for D and trimming; V, J and clone size are from that table. The sample records about 130,000 clones, approximately 85% being singletons. The specimen was peripheral blood. The receptor was derived from a human donor in a cohort sampled during active COVID-19. The rearrangement uses TRBV13 and TRBJ1-2, with 8 nucleotides matching TRBD1. Here the CDR3 DNA reads TGTGCCAGCAGCCAGGGGACAGGTAACTATGGCTACACCTTC. It yields the protein CASSQGTGNYGYTF. Drawing the rest from reference TRBV13 and TRBJ1-2, the complete variable domain is AAGVIQSPRHLIKEKRETATLKCYPIPRHDTVYWYQQGPGQDPQFLISFYEKMQSDKGSIPDRFSAQQFSDYHSELNMSSLELGDSALYFCASSQGTGNYGYTFGSGTRLTVV.